This T cell receptor (beta chain) was recovered during a study of T cells in Graves' hyperthyroidism and ophthalmopathy. Overall study results and limits: Before onset, ophthalmopathy was predicted by the model a median around 6 months earlier. Most expanded thyroid clonotypes above 0.001 also appeared in blood. Through a model of 13 V-J features, ophthalmopathy was separated from stable hyperthyroidism.

This clonotype was recorded many times. Antigen unknown. From germline, CDR1 is MNHEY and CDR2 SVGEGT. After removal of 6 bases from V and 6 bases from J, the junction contained 9 bases not matched to a gene. The CDR3 contains 14 residues. Authors of the study amplified TCR beta CDR3 regions from RNA transcripts. A set of HTBI primers served as the primers for a first-round RT-PCR of the TCR CDR3. TCRdb re-called the multiplex PCR reads through MiXCR, storing one row per CDR3 protein. Of some 720,000 distinct CDR3 sequences detected, around 17% appear once; the ten largest clones hold about 8.4%. The sequence was obtained from a man younger than 35 with Graves' hyperthyroidism. This chain links TRBV6-2 or TRBV6-3 with TRBJ2-7; 9 bases match TRBD1. Sequenced material: blood. The chain's CDR3 is CASSLTGGSLEQYF. Here the CDR3 DNA reads TGTGCCAGCAGCCTCACAGGGGGCTCCCTCGAGCAGTACTTC.